One and the same sample provided the 25 T cell receptor beta chains below, sequenced in a study of technical replicates of blood from a few donors. Repertoires were generated with immunoSEQ multiplex PCR, while TCRdb's copy carries only in-frame clones and drops some. The data hold some 13,000 clones, with approximately 80% observed a single time. Sequencing was done on a sample of PBMCs. The receptors here all came from a human donor in good health.

The chain employs TRBV30 and TRBJ2-7; no firm D call. The germline V gene encodes CDR1 GTSNPN and CDR2 SVGIG (reference sequence). Trimming took off 1 base at V and 1 base at J, with 2 bases between the two ends. This CDR3 contains 11 residues. For the CDR3, the DNA is TGTGCCTGGAGTGCATCCTACGAGCAGTACTTC. Amino acids: CAWSASYEQYF. Combining the CDR3 with reference TRBV30 and TRBJ2-7 gives the whole variable domain SQTIHQWPATLVQPVGSPLSLECTVEGTSNPNLYWYRQAAGRGLQLLFYSVGIGQISSEVPQNLSASRPQDRQFILSSKKLLLSDSGFYLCAWSASYEQYFGPGTRLTVT.

The V gene is TRBV7-9, the J gene TRBJ2-7, with 10 bases fitting TRBD2. The CDR3 length is 15 residues. Trimming at V came to 5 bases and at J to 2 bases, leaving 6 bases not matched to a gene. Germline CDR1 and CDR2: SEHNR and FQNEAQ (reference sequence). CDR3 loop: CASSETLAGAYEQYF. For the CDR3, the DNA is TGTGCCAGCAGCGAAACCCTAGCGGGAGCCTACGAGCAGTACTTC.

The chain couples TRBV7-9 to TRBJ2-1; TRBD1 matches at 9 bases. The CDR3 has 15 residues. V lost 5 bases to trimming and J lost 7 bases; unmatched junction nucleotides: 9. Germline V lookup: CDR1 SEHNR, CDR2 FQNEAQ (reference sequence). The CDR3 DNA reads TGTGCCAGCAGCGGCCCGGGACAGGGTATAAATGAGCAGTTCTTC. This codes for CASSGPGQGINEQFF.

This clone came up a few times. This CDR3 is CASSIRTSGEGQPQHF. CDR3 bases: TGTGCCAGTAGTATCCGGACATCAGGGGAGGGTCAGCCCCAGCATTTT. The chain joins TRBV19 to TRBJ1-5; a weak D match, TRBD1 (6 bases). V shed 3 bases and J shed 6 bases, with 18 bases lying between them. The CDR3 runs 16 residues. The germline gives CDR1 LNHDA, CDR2 SQIVND (reference sequence).

The J gene is TRBJ2-3, the V gene TRBV5-1, with 12 bases aligning to TRBD2. J was trimmed by 3 bases and V by 3 bases; bases with no gene match: 5. The CDR3 extends over 16 amino acids. Germline CDR1 SGHRS, CDR2 YFSETQ. The CDR3 sequence: CASSYALAGGTDTQYF. For the CDR3, the DNA is TGCGCCAGCAGCTACGCACTAGCGGGAGGTACAGATACGCAGTATTTT.

V usage is TRBV7-3 and J usage is TRBJ2-5, with 8 bases identical to TRBD2. V dropped 6 bases and J dropped 5; count of bases not matched to a gene: 11. CDR1 is SGHTA and CDR2 is FQGTGA in the germline V gene. The CDR3 consists of 15 residues. The CDR3 bases are TGTGCCAGCAGTAAGGGACTAGTGCCTCAGGAGACCCAGTACTTC. Amino acids: CASSKGLVPQETQYF. The whole variable domain, filled in from reference TRBV7-3 and TRBJ2-5, reads GAGVSQTPSNKVTEKGKYVELRCDPISGHTALYWYRQSLGQGPEFLIYFQGTGAADDSGLPNDRFFAVRPEGSVSTLKIQRTERGDSAVYLCASSKGLVPQETQYFGPGTRLLVL.

The chain has TRBV11-1 and TRBJ2-5; 11 nucleotides align to TRBD2. V gave up 2 bases and J gave up 4 bases; unmatched junction bases: 6. The CDR3 consists of 16 residues. The germline gives CDR1 SGHAT, CDR2 FQDESV (reference sequence). The chain's CDR3 is CASSLRLAGTGETQYF. For the CDR3, the DNA is TGTGCCAGCAGCTTACGACTAGCGGGAACCGGAGAGACCCAGTACTTC.

This chain links TRBV5-4 with TRBJ2-1, with a tentative D call TRBD1 (6 bases). The CDR3 sequence is 15 residues long. Germline CDR1 and CDR2: SGHNT and YYREEE (reference sequence). Between the trimmed V and J ends, which lost 0 bases and 7 bases, there was a span of 14 bases. This chain's CDR3 is CASSLVGQSRNEQFF. The CDR3 region has the DNA TGTGCCAGCAGCTTGGTAGGACAGTCGAGAAATGAGCAGTTCTTC.

This chain joins TRBV6-1 and TRBJ1-4, with a weak D call TRBD1 (6 bases). CDR3 length equals 15 residues. Germline V gene sequence: CDR1 MNHNS, CDR2 SASEGT. V dropped 4 bases and J dropped 2 bases, with 11 bases sitting between them. The DNA for the CDR3 is TGTGCCAGCAGTGGAACACAGGGCACTAATGAAAAACTGTTTTTT. Its translation is CASSGTQGTNEKLFF.

V usage is TRBV19 and J usage is TRBJ1-3; a weak D match, TRBD1 (6 bases). The CDR3 is made up of 15 amino acids. The germline CDR1 and CDR2 sequences are LNHDA and SQIVND (reference sequence). V lost 3 bases and J 0 bases, leaving 9 bases between the germline ends. CDR3 sequence reads: CASSIGGHSGNTIYF. For the CDR3, the DNA is TGTGCCAGTAGTATTGGGGGCCACTCTGGAAACACCATATATTTT.

V gene TRBV5-1 combines with J gene TRBJ2-5; TRBD1 aligns across 9 bases. Germline V gene sequence: CDR1 SGHRS, CDR2 YFSETQ. V shed 7 bases and J 5 bases; nucleotides not matched to a gene: 3. This CDR3 comprises 12 residues. For the CDR3, the DNA is TGCGCCAGCCGACAGGGGGGGGAGACCCAGTACTTC. This translates into CASRQGGETQYF.

This chain uses TRBV11-3 with TRBJ2-5, with 8 bases identical to TRBD2. Unmatched junction bases numbered 6, after V lost 2 bases and J lost 1 base. In germline, CDR1 is SGHNT, CDR2 YENEEA. The CDR3 loop spans 16 amino acids. The CDR3, as DNA: TGTGCCAGCAGCTTAATCGGGACTAGTATCCAAGAGACCCAGTACTTC. It encodes CASSLIGTSIQETQYF.

The chain couples TRBV7-6 to TRBJ2-3; weak D call: TRBD2 (5 bases). Germline CDR1 is SGHVS and CDR2 is FNYEAQ. The CDR3 covers 17 residues. V was pared by 3 bases and J by 2 bases, with 18 bases between. The CDR3 DNA is TGTGCCAGCAGCTTTCCCTCTTCCGGGATCGCCACAGATACGCAGTATTTT. Its protein is CASSFPSSGIATDTQYF.

This clone was counted a single time. The rearrangement links TRBV6-5 to TRBJ1-1; the D gene is possibly TRBD1 (5 bases). V shed 6 bases and J shed 8 bases, with 13 bases lying between them. The germline CDR1 and CDR2 sequences are MNHEY and SVGAGI. The CDR3 consists of 12 residues. The CDR3 DNA reads TGTGCCAGCAGGCGCGGGGACCGAGAAGCTTTCTTT. This encodes CASRRGDREAFF.

The V and J genes are TRBV5-1 and TRBJ2-7; a weak D match, TRBD2 (5 bases). The ends were cut back, 0 bases at V and 0 bases at J, with 10 bases in the middle. In germline, CDR1 is SGHRS, CDR2 YFSETQ. The CDR3 has 15 residues. CDR3 bases: TGCGCCAGCAGCTTGGGGAGTAGCGTCTCCTACGAGCAGTACTTC. Translated, it gives CASSLGSSVSYEQYF.

The chain couples TRBV28 to TRBJ2-3; the match to TRBD1 covers 7 bases. V lost 5 bases and J lost 4; bases outside the gene matches: 3. The CDR3 extends over 13 amino acids. CDR1 MDHEN and CDR2 SYDVKM come from the germline V gene. The CDR3 region has the DNA TGTGCCAGCAGTCGACAGGGATCAGATACGCAGTATTTT. Translating gives CASSRQGSDTQYF.

The V call is TRBV27, the J call TRBJ2-7; D is possibly TRBD1 (8 bases). Germline V gene data show CDR1 as MNHEY and CDR2 as SMNVEV (reference sequence). The CDR3 totals 15 residues. Trimming removed 3 bases at V and 4 bases at J, with 16 bases between. The CDR3 loop reads CASSLTGEGAYEQYF. CDR3 coding DNA: TGTGCCAGCAGTTTGACAGGGGAGGGGGCTTACGAGCAGTACTTC.

V is TRBV28 and J is TRBJ1-4, with TRBD1 matching 8 bases. After removal of 5 bases from V and 0 bases from J, the junction contained 5 bases not matched to a gene. CDR1 is MDHEN, CDR2 SYDVKM, per germline. The CDR3 runs to 16 residues. DNA of the CDR3: TGTGCCAGCAGTATCAACAGGGGGGCAACTAATGAAAAACTGTTTTTT. Translated, it gives CASSINRGATNEKLFF.

This chain joins TRBV6-5 and TRBJ1-1; no reliable D call. V was clipped by 2 bases and J by 5 bases, with 6 bases between them. Germline-derived CDR1 and CDR2 are MNHEY and SVGAGI. The CDR3 is 12 residues long. The CDR3 DNA reads as TGTGCCAGCAGTTACCAGGAAACTGAAGCTTTCTTT. This encodes CASSYQETEAFF.

This clone was recorded once. The chain has TRBV5-8 and TRBJ2-1; weak D call: TRBD1 (5 bases). Trimming pared 0 bases from V and 0 bases from J, leaving 7 bases between. The CDR3 has 15 amino acids. CDR1 and CDR2 from the germline V gene are SGHTS and YDEGEE. Here the CDR3 reads CASSLGQSSYNEQFF. In DNA form, the CDR3 reads TGTGCCAGCAGCTTGGGACAGAGCTCCTACAATGAGCAGTTCTTC.

The chain carries TRBV6-6 and TRBJ1-2; TRBD1 matches 9 bases. The ends lost 5 bases at V and 8 bases at J; junction bases unmatched: 9. The length of the CDR3 is 14 residues. The germline V gene has CDR1 MNHNY and CDR2 SVGAGI (reference sequence). The CDR3 DNA sequence: TGTGCCAGCAGTCCCACAGGGGGCGGTGGGGGCTACACCTTC. It codes for CASSPTGGGGGYTF.

This chain uses TRBV30 with TRBJ2-1; 12 positions agree with TRBD2. The V gene's germline CDR1 is GTSNPN and CDR2 SVGIG (reference sequence). The CDR3 extends over 14 amino acids. V shed 2 bases and J 7 bases; nucleotides not matched to a gene: 3. The CDR3 loop reads CAWSLAGGGNEQFF. The CDR3 DNA reads as TGTGCCTGGAGTCTAGCGGGAGGGGGTAATGAGCAGTTCTTC.

In this sample, this clone turned up a few times. This rearrangement joins TRBV4-2 to TRBJ1-5; D gene ambiguous. The germline V and J ends were trimmed by 7 bases and 7 bases, with 17 bases remaining between them. The CDR3 has 14 residues. Germline V gene data show CDR1 as LGHNA and CDR2 as YNFKEQ. CDR3: CASTMVGELQPQHF. The CDR3 coding sequence is TGTGCCAGCACAATGGTGGGCGAGTTACAGCCCCAGCATTTT.

V usage is TRBV6-1 and J usage is TRBJ2-7; no firm D call. This CDR3 contains 14 residues. Germline V gene data show CDR1 as MNHNS and CDR2 as SASEGT. Trimming pared 7 bases from V and 0 bases from J, leaving 13 bases between. In nucleotides, the CDR3 is TGTGCCAGCATTAATTCTTGGAGCTCCTACGAGCAGTACTTC. This codes for CASINSWSSYEQYF.

This chain links TRBV5-4 with TRBJ2-4, with 11 bases lining up with TRBD1. The J segment lost 10 bases and the V segment lost 5 bases, leaving 5 bases of the junction unmatched. CDR3 length equals 13 residues. Germline CDR1 reads SGHNT; CDR2 reads YYREEE (reference sequence). CDR3 sequence (DNA): TGTGCCAGCAGGCCGGGACAGGGGGAAATTCAGTACTTC. Protein product: CASRPGQGEIQYF.